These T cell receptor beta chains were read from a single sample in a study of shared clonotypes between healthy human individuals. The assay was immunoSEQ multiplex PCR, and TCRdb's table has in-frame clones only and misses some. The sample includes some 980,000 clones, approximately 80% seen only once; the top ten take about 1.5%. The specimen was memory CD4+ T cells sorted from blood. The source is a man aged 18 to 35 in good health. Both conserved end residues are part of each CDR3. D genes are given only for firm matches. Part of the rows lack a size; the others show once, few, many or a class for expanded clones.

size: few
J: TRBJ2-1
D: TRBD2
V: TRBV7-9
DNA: TGTGCCAGCAGCTTAAGGCTAGCGGGAGCGGAGGAGCAGTTCTTC
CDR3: CASSLRLAGAEEQFF

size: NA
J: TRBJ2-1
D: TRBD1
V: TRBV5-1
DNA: TGCGCCAGCAGTTCTGACAGGGTGGGCAATGAGCAGTTCTTC
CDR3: CASSSDRVGNEQFF

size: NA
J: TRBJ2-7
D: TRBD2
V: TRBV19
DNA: TGTGCCAGTAGTATGGTGCGGGGGTCCTCCTACGAGCAGTACTTC
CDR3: CASSMVRGSSYEQYF

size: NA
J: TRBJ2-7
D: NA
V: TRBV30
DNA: TGTGCCTGGAGCGACAGAGGCTACGAGCAGTACTTC
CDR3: CAWSDRGYEQYF

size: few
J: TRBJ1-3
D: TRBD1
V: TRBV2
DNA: TGTGCCAGCAGCGCCGGACAGGGGGCGGTTCAAGACACCATATATTTT
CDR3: CASSAGQGAVQDTIYF

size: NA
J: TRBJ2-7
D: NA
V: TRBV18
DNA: TGTGCCAGCTCACCGGAGGGGGAGCAGTACTTC
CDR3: CASSPEGEQYF

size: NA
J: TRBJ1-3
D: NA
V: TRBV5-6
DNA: TGTGCCAGCAGCTTACCGGGGAAGACTGGAAACACCATATATTTT
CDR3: CASSLPGKTGNTIYF

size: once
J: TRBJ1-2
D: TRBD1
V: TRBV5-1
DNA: TGCGCCAGCAGCGAACGACAGGGATATGGCTACACCTTC
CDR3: CASSERQGYGYTF

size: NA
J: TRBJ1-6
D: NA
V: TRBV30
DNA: TGTGCCTGGAGACTGGACACTCGAAATTCACCCCTCCACTTT
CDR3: CAWRLDTRNSPLHF

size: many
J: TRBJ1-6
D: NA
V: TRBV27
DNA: TGTGCCAGCAGTCCCACCCAGGGGACACCCCTCCACTTT
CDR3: CASSPTQGTPLHF

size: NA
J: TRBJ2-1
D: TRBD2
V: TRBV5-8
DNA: TGTGCCAGCAGCTTGGGACTAGCGATGGGGCAGTTCTTC
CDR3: CASSLGLAMGQFF

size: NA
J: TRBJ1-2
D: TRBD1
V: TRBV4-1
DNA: TGCGCCAGCAGCCAAGAGGGACAGGGTTACTATGGCTACACCTTC
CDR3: CASSQEGQGYYGYTF

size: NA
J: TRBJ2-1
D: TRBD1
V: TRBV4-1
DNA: TGCGCCAGCAGCCAAGGGGACAGGGTCTACAATGAGCAGTTCTTC
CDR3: CASSQGDRVYNEQFF

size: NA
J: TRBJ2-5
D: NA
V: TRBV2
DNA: TGTGCCAGCAGGGTGCGGCGTCAAGAGACCCAGTACTTC
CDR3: CASRVRRQETQYF

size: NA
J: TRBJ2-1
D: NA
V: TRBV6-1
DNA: TGTGCCAGCAGTGAAGGACAGAGCTCCTACAATGAGCAGTTCTTC
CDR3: CASSEGQSSYNEQFF

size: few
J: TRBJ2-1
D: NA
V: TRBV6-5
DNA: TGTGCCAGCACCAACGGAGGGTACAACAATGAGCAGTTCTTC
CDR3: CASTNGGYNNEQFF

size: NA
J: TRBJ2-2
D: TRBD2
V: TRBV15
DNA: TGTGCCACCAGCAGAGATATCGTACTAGCGTCGGCCGGGGAGCTGTTTTTT
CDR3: CATSRDIVLASAGELFF

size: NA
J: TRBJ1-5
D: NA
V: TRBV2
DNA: TGTGCCAGCAGGGACACCGGGAGCAATCAGCCCCAGCATTTT
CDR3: CASRDTGSNQPQHF

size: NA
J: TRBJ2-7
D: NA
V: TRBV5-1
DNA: TGCGCCAGCCAAGAAACCGGGACAAAGAACGAGCAGTACTTC
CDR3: CASQETGTKNEQYF

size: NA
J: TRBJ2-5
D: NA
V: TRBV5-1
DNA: TGCGCCAGCAGCTTGGACGATCGAGAGACCCAGTACTTC
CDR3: CASSLDDRETQYF

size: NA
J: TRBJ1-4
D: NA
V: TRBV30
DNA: TGTGCCTGGAGAACGGGGGGAAATGAAAAACTGTTTTTT
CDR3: CAWRTGGNEKLFF

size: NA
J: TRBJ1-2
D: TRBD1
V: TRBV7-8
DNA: TGTGCCAGCAGACCGGACAGGGAGAACTATGGCTACACCTTC
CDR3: CASRPDRENYGYTF

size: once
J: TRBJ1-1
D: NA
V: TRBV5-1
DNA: TGCGCCAGCAGCTTGGCCCCGGGGATGAACACTGAAGCTTTCTTT
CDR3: CASSLAPGMNTEAFF